These 3 T cell receptor beta chains came from one sample sequenced in a study of blood T cell repertoires in COVID-19. Here immunoSEQ multiplex PCR was the method, and the copy in TCRdb shows in-frame clones only, minus some. The table lists approximately 200,000 clones, approximately 84% of them singletons. Sequenced input: peripheral blood. Source of these receptors: a woman of 80 years or more with COVID-19, enrolled during active disease.

The chain recombines TRBV6-5 with TRBJ1-1, with D possibly matching TRBD1 (6 bases). The CDR3 extends over 14 amino acids. Germline V gene sequence: CDR1 MNHEY, CDR2 SVGAGI. Trimming stripped 3 bases from V and 4 bases from J, with 12 bases between. DNA for the CDR3: TGTGCCAGCAGTTATTCACAGGGAATCACTGAAGCTTTCTTT. The encoded protein is CASSYSQGITEAFF.

V and J are TRBV11-2 and TRBJ1-1; TRBD1 matches 7 bases. The CDR3 consists of 14 residues. Germline-derived CDR1 and CDR2 are SGHAT and FQNNGV. The V and J ends lost 5 bases and 7 bases, in that order; junction bases with no gene match: 10. The CDR3 spells CASSPRDSNHEAFF. CDR3 coding DNA: TGTGCCAGCAGCCCTCGGGACAGTAATCATGAAGCTTTCTTT.

The chain combines TRBV6-1 with TRBJ1-5; D may be TRBD1 (5 bases). The CDR3 length is 12 residues. Germline V gives CDR1 MNHNS, CDR2 SASEGT. V was shortened by 2 bases and J by 11 bases, with 10 bases between the two germline ends. CDR3 bases: TGTGCCAGCAGTGAACAGGGTTGGGCCCAGCATTTT. This gives the protein CASSEQGWAQHF.